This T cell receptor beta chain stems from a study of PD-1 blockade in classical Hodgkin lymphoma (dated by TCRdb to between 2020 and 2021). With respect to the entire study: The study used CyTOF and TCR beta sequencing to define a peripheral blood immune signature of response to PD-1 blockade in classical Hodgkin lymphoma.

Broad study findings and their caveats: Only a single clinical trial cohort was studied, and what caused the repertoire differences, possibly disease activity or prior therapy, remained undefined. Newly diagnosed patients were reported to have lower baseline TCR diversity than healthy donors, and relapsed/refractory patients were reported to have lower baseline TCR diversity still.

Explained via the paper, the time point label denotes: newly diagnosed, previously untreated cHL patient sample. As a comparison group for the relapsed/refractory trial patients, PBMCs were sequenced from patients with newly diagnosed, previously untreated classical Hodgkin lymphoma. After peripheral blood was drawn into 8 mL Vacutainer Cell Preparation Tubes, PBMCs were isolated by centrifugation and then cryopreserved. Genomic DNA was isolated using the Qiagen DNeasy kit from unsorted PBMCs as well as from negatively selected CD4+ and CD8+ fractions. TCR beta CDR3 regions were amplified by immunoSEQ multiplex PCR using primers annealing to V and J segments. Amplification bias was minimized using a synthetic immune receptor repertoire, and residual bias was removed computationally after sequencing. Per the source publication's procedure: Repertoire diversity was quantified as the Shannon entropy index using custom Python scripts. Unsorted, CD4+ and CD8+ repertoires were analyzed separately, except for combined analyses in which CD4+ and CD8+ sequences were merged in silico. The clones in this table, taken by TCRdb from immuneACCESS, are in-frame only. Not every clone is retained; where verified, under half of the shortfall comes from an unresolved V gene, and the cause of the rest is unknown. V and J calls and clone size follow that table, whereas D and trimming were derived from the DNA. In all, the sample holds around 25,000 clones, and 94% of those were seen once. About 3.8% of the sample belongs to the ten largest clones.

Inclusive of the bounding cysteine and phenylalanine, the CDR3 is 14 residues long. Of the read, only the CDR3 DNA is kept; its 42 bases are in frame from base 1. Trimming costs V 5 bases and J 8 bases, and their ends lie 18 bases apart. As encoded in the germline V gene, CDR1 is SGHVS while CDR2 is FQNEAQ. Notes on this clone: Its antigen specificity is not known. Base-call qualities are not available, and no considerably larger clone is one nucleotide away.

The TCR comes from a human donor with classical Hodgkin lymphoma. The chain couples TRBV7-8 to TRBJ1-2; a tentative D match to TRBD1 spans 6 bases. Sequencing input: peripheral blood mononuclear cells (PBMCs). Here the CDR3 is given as CASSVPGGARGYTF. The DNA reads TGTGCCAGCAGCGTACCGGGGGGGGCGCGGGGCTACACCTTC.